Listed below are T cell receptor beta chains from one sample, sequenced in a study of patients and donors after allogeneic stem cell transplantation. MiXCR was run by TCRdb on the RT-PCR reads, yielding one entry per CDR3 protein. The sample lists more than 850,000 distinct CDR3 sequences, about a sixth seen once, with approximately 5.9% in the top ten. The material sequenced was blood, either unsorted or a sorted T cell fraction (not recorded which). Receptors were obtained from a human donor who was either an allogeneic HSCT recipient or a stem cell or donor lymphocyte infusion donor (not recorded which). It is not recorded whose cells these are; they may come from a transplant donor. Both conserved end residues are part of each CDR3. The order of the fields is clone size, J gene, V gene, D gene, CDR3 protein, CDR3 DNA. The D gene is left open where the match is weak. Clone size, where shown, is once, few, many, or a class for clones that have expanded.

abundance: .; j_gene: TRBJ2-7; v_gene: TRBV5-6; d_gene: .; CDR3aa: CASRATPSYEQYF; CDR3nt: TGTGCCAGCAGAGCGACTCCCTCCTACGAGCAGTACTTC
abundance: .; j_gene: TRBJ2-3; v_gene: TRBV6-2/TRBV6-3; d_gene: .; CDR3aa: CASSLTTISDTQYF; CDR3nt: TGTGCCAGCAGCTTAACGACAATATCAGATACGCAGTATTTT
abundance: few; j_gene: TRBJ2-3; v_gene: TRBV10-3; d_gene: TRBD2; CDR3aa: CAIRGLAGADTQYF; CDR3nt: TGTGCCATCAGGGGACTAGCGGGAGCAGATACGCAGTATTTT
abundance: few; j_gene: TRBJ2-7; v_gene: TRBV4-1; d_gene: TRBD1; CDR3aa: CASSQKDRGLAPSSYEQYF; CDR3nt: TGCGCCAGCAGCCAGAAGGACAGGGGGCTAGCGCCGAGCTCCTACGAGCAGTACTTC
abundance: .; j_gene: TRBJ2-6; v_gene: TRBV27; d_gene: .; CDR3aa: CASRDYSGANVLTF; CDR3nt: TGTGCCAGCAGGGATTACTCTGGGGCCAACGTCCTGACTTTC
abundance: few; j_gene: TRBJ2-7; v_gene: TRBV29-1; d_gene: .; CDR3aa: CSVEPTESSYEQYF; CDR3nt: TGCAGCGTTGAACCCACGGAGAGCTCCTACGAGCAGTACTTC
abundance: many; j_gene: TRBJ2-7; v_gene: TRBV6-5; d_gene: TRBD1; CDR3aa: CASSSGQGAFYEQYF; CDR3nt: TGTGCCAGCAGTTCAGGACAGGGGGCATTCTACGAGCAGTACTTC
abundance: few; j_gene: TRBJ2-5; v_gene: TRBV11-2; d_gene: TRBD2; CDR3aa: CASSSSGEHRTQYF; CDR3nt: TGTGCCAGCAGCTCTAGCGGGGAACATAGGACCCAGTACTTC
abundance: .; j_gene: TRBJ2-7; v_gene: TRBV4-1; d_gene: .; CDR3aa: CASSQAYDEQYF; CDR3nt: TGCGCCAGCAGCCAAGCGTACGACGAGCAGTACTTC
abundance: .; j_gene: TRBJ2-4; v_gene: TRBV6-6; d_gene: .; CDR3aa: CATLRGDIQYF; CDR3nt: TGTGCCACCCTTAGGGGGGACATTCAGTACTTC
abundance: few; j_gene: TRBJ2-7; v_gene: TRBV11-1; d_gene: TRBD1; CDR3aa: CASSSDRAEQYF; CDR3nt: TGTGCCAGCAGCTCGGACAGGGCCGAGCAGTACTTC
abundance: few; j_gene: TRBJ1-2; v_gene: TRBV30; d_gene: TRBD1; CDR3aa: CAWTQGAHGYTF; CDR3nt: TGTGCCTGGACACAGGGGGCTCATGGCTACACCTTC
abundance: few; j_gene: TRBJ2-3; v_gene: TRBV4-1; d_gene: .; CDR3aa: CASSQETITDTQYF; CDR3nt: TGCGCCAGCAGCCAGGAGACCATCACAGATACGCAGTATTTT
abundance: .; j_gene: TRBJ2-2; v_gene: TRBV20-1; d_gene: TRBD1; CDR3aa: CSARRDRGLAGELFF; CDR3nt: TGCAGTGCTAGGCGGGACAGGGGGCTCGCCGGGGAGCTGTTTTTT
abundance: .; j_gene: TRBJ2-1; v_gene: TRBV3-1; d_gene: .; CDR3aa: CASSLSATRNEQFF; CDR3nt: TGTGCCAGCAGCCTAAGCGCGACCAGGAATGAGCAGTTCTTC
abundance: few; j_gene: TRBJ2-3; v_gene: TRBV20-1; d_gene: .; CDR3aa: CSAPTLDSTDTQYF; CDR3nt: TGCAGTGCTCCGACACTAGACAGCACAGATACGCAGTATTTT
abundance: few; j_gene: TRBJ2-5; v_gene: TRBV12-3/TRBV12-4; d_gene: .; CDR3aa: CASSLGGSIRETQYF; CDR3nt: TGTGCCAGCAGTTTGGGTGGCAGCATCAGGGAGACCCAGTACTTC
abundance: .; j_gene: TRBJ1-5; v_gene: TRBV6-5; d_gene: TRBD1; CDR3aa: CASSSQQGAQNNQPQHF; CDR3nt: TGTGCCAGCAGTTCCCAACAGGGGGCTCAGAACAATCAGCCCCAGCATTTT
abundance: few; j_gene: TRBJ2-3; v_gene: TRBV6-1; d_gene: TRBD2; CDR3aa: CASSEVRLAGRTTDTQYF; CDR3nt: TGTGCCAGCAGTGAAGTGCGGCTAGCGGGACGAACCACAGATACGCAGTATTTT
abundance: .; j_gene: TRBJ2-7; v_gene: TRBV6-1; d_gene: .; CDR3aa: CASRRDNVPYEQYF; CDR3nt: TGTGCCAGTAGAAGGGACAATGTACCCTACGAGCAGTACTTC
abundance: .; j_gene: TRBJ1-1; v_gene: TRBV27; d_gene: .; CDR3aa: CASSFLGVNTEAFF; CDR3nt: TGTGCCAGCAGTTTCTTGGGGGTGAACACTGAAGCTTTCTTT
abundance: few; j_gene: TRBJ2-3; v_gene: TRBV11-2; d_gene: .; CDR3aa: CASSLQAFSSTDTQYF; CDR3nt: TGTGCCAGCAGCCTACAGGCGTTTTCTAGCACAGATACGCAGTATTTT
abundance: many; j_gene: TRBJ1-4; v_gene: TRBV5-1; d_gene: TRBD1; CDR3aa: CASSSGTGNEKLFF; CDR3nt: TGCGCCAGCAGCTCCGGGACAGGAAATGAAAAACTGTTTTTT
abundance: .; j_gene: TRBJ1-6; v_gene: TRBV2; d_gene: .; CDR3aa: CASSEEQHNSPLHF; CDR3nt: TGTGCCAGCAGTGAAGAACAGCATAATTCACCCCTCCACTTT
abundance: few; j_gene: TRBJ2-1; v_gene: TRBV20-1; d_gene: TRBD2; CDR3aa: CSARGGLANNEQFF; CDR3nt: TGCAGTGCTAGGGGGGGACTAGCCAACAATGAGCAGTTCTTC
abundance: many; j_gene: TRBJ1-2; v_gene: TRBV12-3/TRBV12-4; d_gene: TRBD1; CDR3aa: CASSTTGRNYGYTF; CDR3nt: TGTGCCAGCAGTACGACAGGGCGTAACTATGGCTACACCTTC
abundance: few; j_gene: TRBJ2-2; v_gene: TRBV7-2; d_gene: .; CDR3aa: CASSLVRSNTGELFF; CDR3nt: TGTGCCAGCAGCTTAGTCCGTTCGAACACCGGGGAGCTGTTTTTT
abundance: few; j_gene: TRBJ2-1; v_gene: TRBV4-1; d_gene: .; CDR3aa: CASRPASLPSYNEQFF; CDR3nt: TGCGCCAGCAGACCCGCCAGCCTCCCATCCTACAATGAGCAGTTCTTC
abundance: .; j_gene: TRBJ2-7; v_gene: TRBV30; d_gene: .; CDR3aa: CAWSGPGTGYEQYF; CDR3nt: TGTGCCTGGAGTGGCCCTGGGACGGGGTACGAGCAGTACTTC
abundance: few; j_gene: TRBJ2-3; v_gene: TRBV5-1; d_gene: .; CDR3aa: CATRGGYTDTQYF; CDR3nt: TGCGCCACCAGGGGGGGATACACAGATACGCAGTATTTT
abundance: few; j_gene: TRBJ1-1; v_gene: TRBV29-1; d_gene: .; CDR3aa: CSVNLDSGF; CDR3nt: TGCAGCGTCAACCTGGACAGTGGCTTT
abundance: many; j_gene: TRBJ2-7; v_gene: TRBV5-1; d_gene: .; CDR3aa: CASSLWDGYYEQYF; CDR3nt: TGCGCCAGCAGCTTGTGGGACGGTTACTACGAGCAGTACTTC
abundance: .; j_gene: TRBJ2-7; v_gene: TRBV6-1; d_gene: .; CDR3aa: CASNGGRLRYEQYF; CDR3nt: TGTGCCAGCAATGGGGGACGACTACGCTACGAGCAGTACTTC
abundance: few; j_gene: TRBJ1-2; v_gene: TRBV27; d_gene: .; CDR3aa: CASSFLPDYGYTF; CDR3nt: TGTGCCAGCAGTTTTTTACCGGACTATGGCTACACCTTC
abundance: few; j_gene: TRBJ1-1; v_gene: TRBV29-1; d_gene: .; CDR3aa: CSVEAQLNTEAFF; CDR3nt: TGCAGCGTTGAAGCGCAGTTGAACACTGAAGCTTTCTTT
abundance: few; j_gene: TRBJ1-1; v_gene: TRBV12-3/TRBV12-4; d_gene: .; CDR3aa: CASTQRGRLTFF; CDR3nt: TGTGCCAGCACCCAACGGGGCAGGTTGACTTTCTTT
abundance: .; j_gene: TRBJ2-1; v_gene: TRBV5-1; d_gene: TRBD2; CDR3aa: CASSFKSGGVNEQFF; CDR3nt: TGCGCCAGCAGCTTTAAAAGCGGGGGCGTCAATGAGCAGTTCTTC